Listed below are T cell receptor beta chains from one sample, sequenced in a study of blood T cell repertoires in COVID-19. Sequencing was performed with immunoSEQ multiplex PCR; in TCRdb, only in-frame clones are kept and a portion is missing. The repertoire consists of a few hundred thousand clones, with approximately 87% occurring once and the leading ten covering over 4.5%. The sample comprised peripheral blood. The receptors originated from a man between 60 and 75 years old who had recovered from COVID-19. CDR3s include the opening cysteine and the closing phenylalanine or tryptophan. Each record gives: V gene, clone size, J gene, D gene, CDR3 DNA, CDR3 protein. A D gene is named only where the DNA matches it firmly. Some rows mark clone size as missing; the rest say once, few, many or name a class of expanded clone.

V: TRBV7-8
size: .
J: TRBJ2-2
D: .
DNA: TGTGCCAGCAGCTTAGTGGGCGTTTACGCAAACACCGGGGAGCTGTTTTTT
CDR3: CASSLVGVYANTGELFF

V: TRBV19
size: .
J: TRBJ1-3
D: TRBD1
DNA: TGTGCCAGTAGCCAACAGGGGTACGGAAACACCATATATTTT
CDR3: CASSQQGYGNTIYF

V: TRBV7-2
size: .
J: TRBJ2-3
D: .
DNA: TGTGCCAGCAGCTTAGTTGCGGCCAGCACAGATACGCAGTATTTT
CDR3: CASSLVAASTDTQYF

V: TRBV18
size: .
J: TRBJ1-5
D: .
DNA: TGTGCCAGCTCACCACGGTCAGGGGCCAATCAGCCCCAGCATTTT
CDR3: CASSPRSGANQPQHF

V: TRBV19
size: .
J: TRBJ2-3
D: TRBD2
DNA: TGTGCCAGTAGTATAAGCCTCTTAGCGGGAGTAGTAGATACGCAGTATTTT
CDR3: CASSISLLAGVVDTQYF

V: TRBV30
size: .
J: TRBJ2-1
D: .
DNA: TGTGCCTGGAGTTCAAGGGGGGGGGCCACCTACAATGAGCAGTTCTTC
CDR3: CAWSSRGGATYNEQFF

V: TRBV18
size: .
J: TRBJ2-5
D: TRBD1
DNA: TGTGCCAGCTCACCGGCGGGACAGGGGGCCCGGGAGACCCAGTACTTC
CDR3: CASSPAGQGARETQYF

V: TRBV3-1/TRBV3-2
size: few
J: TRBJ2-7
D: .
DNA: TGTGCCAGCAGCCAAGGTCCAGGGTCGGCCTACGAGCAGTACTTC
CDR3: CASSQGPGSAYEQYF

V: TRBV6-5
size: .
J: TRBJ2-1
D: .
DNA: TGTGCCAGCACGGAACAGCCCCTCTACAATGAGCAGTTCTTC
CDR3: CASTEQPLYNEQFF

V: TRBV18
size: .
J: TRBJ1-4
D: TRBD1
DNA: TGTGCCAGCTCACCACAGGGACAGCGAAATGAAAAACTGTTTTTT
CDR3: CASSPQGQRNEKLFF

V: TRBV7-6
size: .
J: TRBJ2-2
D: .
DNA: TGTGCCAGCAGCCGGACCAGTTTTATTAGCGAGAACACCGGGGAGCTGTTTTTT
CDR3: CASSRTSFISENTGELFF

V: TRBV5-1
size: .
J: TRBJ2-5
D: TRBD2
DNA: TGCGCCAGCAGTACGGCGGGAGGGAAGGAGACCCAGTACTTC
CDR3: CASSTAGGKETQYF

V: TRBV30
size: .
J: TRBJ2-7
D: TRBD2
DNA: TGTGCCTGGGGACTAGCGGGAGCAGTCGTCTACGAGCAGTACTTC
CDR3: CAWGLAGAVVYEQYF

V: TRBV7-8
size: .
J: TRBJ1-5
D: .
DNA: TGTGCCAGCAGCTTAGCAGGCAGGGTTGATCAGCCCCAGCATTTT
CDR3: CASSLAGRVDQPQHF

V: TRBV2
size: many
J: TRBJ2-1
D: TRBD2
DNA: TGTGCCAGCATGCTAGCGGGCTCCTACAATGAGCAGTTCTTC
CDR3: CASMLAGSYNEQFF

V: TRBV27
size: .
J: TRBJ1-1
D: .
DNA: TGTGCCAGCAGTCCCGGGAACACTGAAGCTTTCTTT
CDR3: CASSPGNTEAFF